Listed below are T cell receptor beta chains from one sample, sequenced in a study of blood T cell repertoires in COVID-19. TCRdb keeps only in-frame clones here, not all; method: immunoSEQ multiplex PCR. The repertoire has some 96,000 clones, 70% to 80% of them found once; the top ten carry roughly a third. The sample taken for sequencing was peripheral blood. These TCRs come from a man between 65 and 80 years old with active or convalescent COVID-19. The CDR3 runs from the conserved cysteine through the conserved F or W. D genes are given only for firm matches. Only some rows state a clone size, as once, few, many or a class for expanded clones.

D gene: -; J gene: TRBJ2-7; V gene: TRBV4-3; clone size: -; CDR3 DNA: TGCGCCAGCAGCCAAGGACCAGCGGTCGCCTACGAGCAGTACTTC; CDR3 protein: CASSQGPAVAYEQYF
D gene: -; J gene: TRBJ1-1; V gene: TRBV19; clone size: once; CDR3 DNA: TGTGCCAGTAGTATCCTGGGGGGGAACACTGAAGCTTTCTTT; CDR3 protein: CASSILGGNTEAFF
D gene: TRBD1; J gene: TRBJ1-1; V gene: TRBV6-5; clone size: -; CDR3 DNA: TGTGCCAGCAGGGCCGGACAGGGATTGACTGAAGCTTTCTTT; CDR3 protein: CASRAGQGLTEAFF
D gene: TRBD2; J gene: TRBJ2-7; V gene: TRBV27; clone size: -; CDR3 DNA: TGTGCCAGCAGTCCCCCGGGACTAGCGGGAAGGCGGGCAGCGTACTTC; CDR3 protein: CASSPPGLAGRRAAYF
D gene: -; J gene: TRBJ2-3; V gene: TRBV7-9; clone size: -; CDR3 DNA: TGTGCCAGCAGCTTAGGCCGCGGCGAACTAGATACGCAGTATTTT; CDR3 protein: CASSLGRGELDTQYF
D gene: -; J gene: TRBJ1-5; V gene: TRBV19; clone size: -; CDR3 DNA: TGTGCCAGTAGTATAGAACGGGGGGCTGGAAATCAGCCCCAGCATTTT; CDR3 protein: CASSIERGAGNQPQHF
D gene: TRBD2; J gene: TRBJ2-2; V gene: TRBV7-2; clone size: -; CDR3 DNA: TGTGCCAGCAGCCTGACACTAGCGGGAGGGCCGTCGAACACCGGGGAGCTGTTTTTT; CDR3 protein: CASSLTLAGGPSNTGELFF
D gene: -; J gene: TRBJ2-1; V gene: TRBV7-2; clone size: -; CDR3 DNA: TGTGCCAGCAGCTTAGGGGACCGCAGGGGCCATGAGCAGTTCTTC; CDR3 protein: CASSLGDRRGHEQFF
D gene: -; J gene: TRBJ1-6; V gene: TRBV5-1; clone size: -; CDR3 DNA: TGCGCCAGCAGCATAGTCCAGGGTAATTCACCCCTCCACTTT; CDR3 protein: CASSIVQGNSPLHF
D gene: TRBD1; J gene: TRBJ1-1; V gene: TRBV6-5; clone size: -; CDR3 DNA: TGTGCCAGCAGTTACGTTACAGGGGGCGGAACTGAAGCTTTCTTT; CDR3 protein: CASSYVTGGGTEAFF
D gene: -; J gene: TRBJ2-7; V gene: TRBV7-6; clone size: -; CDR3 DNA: TGTGCCAGCAGCCCGGCCAACAGGATGCCTTACGAGCAGTACTTC; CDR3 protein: CASSPANRMPYEQYF
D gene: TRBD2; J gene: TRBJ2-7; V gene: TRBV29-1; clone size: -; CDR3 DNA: TGCAGCGTCGGGGGGTCCCGAGGCGGAGCGGACGAGCAGTACTTC; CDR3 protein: CSVGGSRGGADEQYF
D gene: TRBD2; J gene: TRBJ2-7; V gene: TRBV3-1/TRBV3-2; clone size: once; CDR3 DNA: TGTGCCAGCAGCCCCTTGTGGGGGGGGTCGGTCCCCGAGCAGTACTTC; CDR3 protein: CASSPLWGGSVPEQYF
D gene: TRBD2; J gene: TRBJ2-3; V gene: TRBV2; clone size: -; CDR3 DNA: TGTGCCAGCAGTGTTCTAGCGGGGGGGACAGATACGCAGTATTTT; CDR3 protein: CASSVLAGGTDTQYF
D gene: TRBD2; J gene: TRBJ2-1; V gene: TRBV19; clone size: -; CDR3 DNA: TGTGCCAGTAGTAATCTAGCGGGGGGGCCCTACAATGAGCAGTTCTTC; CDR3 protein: CASSNLAGGPYNEQFF
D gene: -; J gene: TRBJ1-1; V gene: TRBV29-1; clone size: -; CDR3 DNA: TGCAGCGTGGGTCTAGGGGGGGGCACTGAAGCTTTCTTT; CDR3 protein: CSVGLGGGTEAFF
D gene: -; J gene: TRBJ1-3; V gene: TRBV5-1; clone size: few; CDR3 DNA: TGCGCCAGCAGCTTGGCCGGAGGGTACTCTGGAAACACCATATATTTT; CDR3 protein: CASSLAGGYSGNTIYF